A selection of T cell receptor beta chains follows, all from one sample in a study of a mutant IDH1 vaccine in newly diagnosed glioma. Generated by immunoSEQ multiplex PCR, the TCRdb table keeps only in-frame clones and is missing some. The sample comprises tens of thousands of clones, roughly 88% of which are singletons, and 2% to 3% rests with the top ten. The sample in question was PBMCs, obtained from a glioma patient treated with radiotherapy, temozolomide or both. The receptors here all came from a man aged 35 to 55 with glioma. CDR3s include the opening cysteine and the closing phenylalanine or tryptophan. Fields, in order: D gene, J gene, V gene, clone size, CDR3 DNA, CDR3 protein. A D gene is named only where the DNA matches it firmly. Clone size appears in some rows only: once, few, many, or a class for an expanded clone.

D gene: NA
J gene: TRBJ2-5
V gene: TRBV5-1
clone size: NA
CDR3 DNA: TGCGCCAGCAGCTTGGGTCCCAGGGTACAAGAGACCCAGTACTTC
CDR3 protein: CASSLGPRVQETQYF

D gene: NA
J gene: TRBJ2-2
V gene: TRBV5-1
clone size: NA
CDR3 DNA: TGCGCCAGCAGCTCCCGGGACTTAAAGAACACCGGGGAGCTGTTTTTT
CDR3 protein: CASSSRDLKNTGELFF

D gene: TRBD1
J gene: TRBJ1-4
V gene: TRBV10-3
clone size: NA
CDR3 DNA: TGTGCCATCAGTGAGGGGACAGGGGGGGATGAAAAACTGTTTTTT
CDR3 protein: CAISEGTGGDEKLFF

D gene: NA
J gene: TRBJ2-7
V gene: TRBV10-3
clone size: NA
CDR3 DNA: TGTGCCATCAGCCATCCCGGGACAAACTACGAGCAGTACTTC
CDR3 protein: CAISHPGTNYEQYF

D gene: NA
J gene: TRBJ1-1
V gene: TRBV5-1
clone size: NA
CDR3 DNA: TGCGCCAGCAGCTTGGGGGCCGCTGAAGCTTTCTTT
CDR3 protein: CASSLGAAEAFF

D gene: TRBD1
J gene: TRBJ1-2
V gene: TRBV6-6
clone size: NA
CDR3 DNA: TGTGCCAGCAGGATACGGGGAGGGGGCGCGGTCTATGGCTACACCTTC
CDR3 protein: CASRIRGGGAVYGYTF

D gene: NA
J gene: TRBJ2-5
V gene: TRBV20-1
clone size: NA
CDR3 DNA: TGCAGTGCCCTTGACAGGGAGACCCAGTACTTC
CDR3 protein: CSALDRETQYF

D gene: NA
J gene: TRBJ2-7
V gene: TRBV18
clone size: NA
CDR3 DNA: TGTGCCAGCTCACTAGCTAGGGGAGGCGAGCAGTACTTC
CDR3 protein: CASSLARGGEQYF

D gene: NA
J gene: TRBJ1-3
V gene: TRBV4-3
clone size: once
CDR3 DNA: TGCGCCAGCAGCCTGACGGACAGAAACACCATATATTTT
CDR3 protein: CASSLTDRNTIYF

D gene: NA
J gene: TRBJ1-5
V gene: TRBV19
clone size: once
CDR3 DNA: TGTGCCAGTAAATCCGGGTGGAATCAGCCCCAGCATTTT
CDR3 protein: CASKSGWNQPQHF

D gene: NA
J gene: TRBJ1-1
V gene: TRBV9
clone size: NA
CDR3 DNA: TGTGCCAGCAGCGCCGCGGACAGACCTACGAACACTGAAGCTTTCTTT
CDR3 protein: CASSAADRPTNTEAFF

D gene: NA
J gene: TRBJ2-7
V gene: TRBV19
clone size: NA
CDR3 DNA: TGTGCCAGTAGTATAGAGGGTTCTGGCGAGCAGTACTTC
CDR3 protein: CASSIEGSGEQYF

D gene: NA
J gene: TRBJ2-1
V gene: TRBV5-6
clone size: NA
CDR3 DNA: TGTGCCAGCAGCGAGAGGTATGAGCAGTTCTTC
CDR3 protein: CASSERYEQFF

D gene: NA
J gene: TRBJ1-1
V gene: TRBV5-1
clone size: NA
CDR3 DNA: TGCGCCAGCAGCTCGCGGGGTGAGGGCACTGAAGCTTTCTTT
CDR3 protein: CASSSRGEGTEAFF

D gene: TRBD1
J gene: TRBJ2-3
V gene: TRBV9
clone size: NA
CDR3 DNA: TGTGCCAGCAGCCCAGAGGGGGCAACAGATACGCAGTATTTT
CDR3 protein: CASSPEGATDTQYF

D gene: NA
J gene: TRBJ2-2
V gene: TRBV6-5
clone size: NA
CDR3 DNA: TGTGCCAGCAGATCCAGCGGGCCTACCGGGGAGCTGTTTTTT
CDR3 protein: CASRSSGPTGELFF

D gene: TRBD1
J gene: TRBJ1-3
V gene: TRBV4-3
clone size: once
CDR3 DNA: TGCGCCAGCAGCCAAGATCGGGACAGCTCTGGAAACACCATATATTTT
CDR3 protein: CASSQDRDSSGNTIYF

D gene: TRBD1
J gene: TRBJ1-5
V gene: TRBV18
clone size: NA
CDR3 DNA: TGTGCCAGCTCACAGGGACAGGGTAACAATCAGCCCCAGCATTTT
CDR3 protein: CASSQGQGNNQPQHF

D gene: NA
J gene: TRBJ2-3
V gene: TRBV4-1
clone size: once
CDR3 DNA: TGCGCCAGCAGCCAAGATTCGGGACTCTTCACAGATACGCAGTATTTT
CDR3 protein: CASSQDSGLFTDTQYF

D gene: TRBD1
J gene: TRBJ1-5
V gene: TRBV19
clone size: NA
CDR3 DNA: TGTGCCAGTAGTATAGGGTGGGACAGGGTCAATCAGCCCCAGCATTTT
CDR3 protein: CASSIGWDRVNQPQHF

D gene: TRBD1
J gene: TRBJ1-5
V gene: TRBV4-1
clone size: NA
CDR3 DNA: TGCGCCAGCAGCCGCTCGCTCGGACAGGGCTATCAGCCCCAGCATTTT
CDR3 protein: CASSRSLGQGYQPQHF

D gene: NA
J gene: TRBJ1-1
V gene: TRBV5-4
clone size: NA
CDR3 DNA: TGTGCCAGCAGCGTGAAACAGGGGAACACTGAAGCTTTCTTT
CDR3 protein: CASSVKQGNTEAFF

D gene: NA
J gene: TRBJ2-1
V gene: TRBV27
clone size: once
CDR3 DNA: TGTGCCAGCGGCCTCAGTTCTACTGCCTACAATGAGCAGTTCTTC
CDR3 protein: CASGLSSTAYNEQFF

D gene: NA
J gene: TRBJ2-5
V gene: TRBV9
clone size: NA
CDR3 DNA: TGTGCCAGCAGCGTAGATGGGGACTTCCAAGAGACCCAGTACTTC
CDR3 protein: CASSVDGDFQETQYF

D gene: TRBD1
J gene: TRBJ1-5
V gene: TRBV28
clone size: once
CDR3 DNA: TGTGCCAGCAGCACAGGGGGCGCCGGCAATCAGCCCCAGCATTTT
CDR3 protein: CASSTGGAGNQPQHF

D gene: NA
J gene: TRBJ2-5
V gene: TRBV5-5
clone size: NA
CDR3 DNA: TGTGCCAGCAGCCTCAATAGGGAGACCCAGTACTTC
CDR3 protein: CASSLNRETQYF

D gene: TRBD1
J gene: TRBJ1-2
V gene: TRBV9
clone size: NA
CDR3 DNA: TGTGCCAGCATCGGAGTCGGGACAGGGGGTGTCTATGGCTACACCTTC
CDR3 protein: CASIGVGTGGVYGYTF

D gene: NA
J gene: TRBJ1-2
V gene: TRBV21-1
clone size: once
CDR3 DNA: TGTGCCAGCAGCAAGCGACGGATTATCCCCTATGGCTACACCTTC
CDR3 protein: CASSKRRIIPYGYTF

D gene: NA
J gene: TRBJ2-7
V gene: TRBV5-7
clone size: medium-sized
CDR3 DNA: TGTGCCAGCAGCTTTCCAGGGGCTACCTCCTACGAGCAGTACTTC
CDR3 protein: CASSFPGATSYEQYF

D gene: NA
J gene: TRBJ1-2
V gene: TRBV6-1
clone size: few
CDR3 DNA: TGTGCCAGCCCAGGACAGAACTTATATGGCTACACCTTC
CDR3 protein: CASPGQNLYGYTF

D gene: TRBD2
J gene: TRBJ2-7
V gene: TRBV5-4
clone size: NA
CDR3 DNA: TGTGCCAGCAGCCGAAGGACTAGCGGAGCTAACTCCTACGAGCAGTACTTC
CDR3 protein: CASSRRTSGANSYEQYF

D gene: NA
J gene: TRBJ1-1
V gene: TRBV6-1
clone size: NA
CDR3 DNA: TGTGCCAGCAGTGAAGCAGGAGGGGTGAACACTGAAGCTTTCTTT
CDR3 protein: CASSEAGGVNTEAFF

D gene: TRBD2
J gene: TRBJ2-1
V gene: TRBV4-1
clone size: NA
CDR3 DNA: TGCGCCAGCACGAGAGAGTCAGTAGCGGGAGGGTACAATGAGCAGTTCTTC
CDR3 protein: CASTRESVAGGYNEQFF

D gene: NA
J gene: TRBJ2-7
V gene: TRBV27
clone size: NA
CDR3 DNA: TGTGCCAGCAGTAAAACAGGGCTGGAGGACTACGAGCAGTACTTC
CDR3 protein: CASSKTGLEDYEQYF

D gene: TRBD2
J gene: TRBJ2-1
V gene: TRBV7-7
clone size: NA
CDR3 DNA: TGTGCTAGCAGCCCCGGACTAGCGGCGTACAATGAGCAGTTCTTC
CDR3 protein: CASSPGLAAYNEQFF

D gene: NA
J gene: TRBJ1-1
V gene: TRBV7-3
clone size: NA
CDR3 DNA: TGTGCCAGCAGCTTGTCATCACAGGGTAACACTGAAGCTTTCTTT
CDR3 protein: CASSLSSQGNTEAFF

D gene: NA
J gene: TRBJ2-3
V gene: TRBV6-5
clone size: NA
CDR3 DNA: TGTGCCACCCTCCATAGGGGGTCAGATACGCAGTATTTT
CDR3 protein: CATLHRGSDTQYF

D gene: TRBD2
J gene: TRBJ2-3
V gene: TRBV6-1
clone size: few
CDR3 DNA: TGTGCCAGCAGTGAAACTAGCGGCACCACAGATACGCAGTATTTT
CDR3 protein: CASSETSGTTDTQYF

D gene: NA
J gene: TRBJ2-7
V gene: TRBV6-1
clone size: NA
CDR3 DNA: TGTGCCACGTCCCCCAGGGGCTACGAGCAGTACTTC
CDR3 protein: CATSPRGYEQYF

D gene: TRBD2
J gene: TRBJ2-7
V gene: TRBV14
clone size: NA
CDR3 DNA: TGTGCCAGCAGCCAAGCTGGGACTAGCGGGAGCTACGAGCAGTACTTC
CDR3 protein: CASSQAGTSGSYEQYF

D gene: TRBD1
J gene: TRBJ2-7
V gene: TRBV6-1
clone size: once
CDR3 DNA: TGTGCCAGCAGTGAAGCAGGGGGCAGGGGCTACGAGCAGTACTTC
CDR3 protein: CASSEAGGRGYEQYF

D gene: TRBD1
J gene: TRBJ1-4
V gene: TRBV4-3
clone size: once
CDR3 DNA: TGCGCCAGCAGCCCCACAGGGGAAACTAATGAAAAACTGTTTTTT
CDR3 protein: CASSPTGETNEKLFF

D gene: TRBD1
J gene: TRBJ2-2
V gene: TRBV5-1
clone size: NA
CDR3 DNA: TGCGCCAGCAGCACAAGACAGGGATCCACCGGGGAGCTGTTTTTT
CDR3 protein: CASSTRQGSTGELFF